This T cell receptor (beta chain) was recovered during a study of cytomegalovirus exposure and HLA in healthy donors. PCR was performed using 60 Vbeta and 13 Jbeta primers. This table comes from immunoSEQ multiplex PCR, and its TCRdb copy is limited to in-frame clones, with some not included. The data contain 30,000 to 40,000 clones, about 67% of them singletons. This CDR3 spans 15 amino acids. The junction had 3 bases not matched to a gene; V was cut back by 0 bases and J by 4 bases. Germline assignment: CDR1 SGHAT and CDR2 FQNNGV. Study-level points and caveats: A cluster of highly shared sequence variants was likely a sequencing artifact. Cytomegalovirus status was reportedly diagnosed by the classifier with high specificity and sensitivity. Listed as cytomegalovirus-associated were over 150 TCR beta chains. There were three CMV-associated chains whose specificity for CMV antigens was confirmed in vitro.

As to this clone: No antigen is known for it.

Sequences were obtained from PBMCs. V is TRBV11-2 and J is TRBJ1-5, with TRBD1 matching 7 bases. This sequence originates from a man aged 40-49 years in good health and CMV-seropositive. The CDR3 is CASSLDDRVNQPQHF. The CDR3 nucleotides read TGTGCCAGCAGCTTAGATGACAGGGTGAATCAGCCCCAGCATTTT. Filled out from reference TRBV11-2 and TRBJ1-5, the complete variable domain reads EAGVAQSPRYKIIEKRQSVAFWCNPISGHATLYWYQQILGQGPKLLIQFQNNGVVDDSQLPKDRFSAERLKGVDSTLKIQPAKLEDSAVYLCASSLDDRVNQPQHFGDGTRLSIL.